The T cell receptor beta chain under discussion was sequenced for a study of blood T cell repertoires in COVID-19. TCRdb's copy holds only in-frame clones and misses some; the assay was immunoSEQ multiplex PCR. Of approximately 73,000 clones in the sample, around 86% are singletons; the top ten hold roughly 1.9%. The V gene's germline CDR1 is SGHRS and CDR2 YFSETQ. The junction had 0 bases not matched to a gene; V was cut back by 0 bases and J by 2 bases. The CDR3 has 15 amino acids. This clone appeared a few times. The material sequenced was peripheral blood. This clonotype originated in an older woman with acute or convalescent COVID-19. This chain uses TRBV5-1 with TRBJ1-5; 9 bases agree with TRBD1. The CDR3 sequence: CASSLGTGGNQPQHF. The CDR3 DNA follows: TGCGCCAGCAGCTTGGGGACAGGGGGCAATCAGCCCCAGCATTTT.